The sequence of this T cell receptor beta chain was determined in a study of T cells expressing NK-cell markers. Across the whole study: CD3+CD56+NKG2C+, CD3+CD56+NKG2C- and CD3+CD56-NKG2C+ T cells, once sorted, supplied the TCR beta repertoires. The sequencing cohort of eight donors included seven HCMV-seropositive individuals and one seronegative individual. Findings of the study overall: Dominant NKG2C+ clonotypes in over 5 donors made up about 1.0-7.0% of CD8+ T cells.

On this clonotype: What it recognizes is unknown.

Reanalyzing the 5' RACE reads, TCRdb keeps one entry per CDR3 protein, without DNA. The sample table includes about 260,000 distinct CDR3 sequences. The sequencing input was blood T cells: a sorted CD56 or NKG2C T cell subset, CD4+ or CD8+ T cells, or bulk PBMC T cells (not recorded which). The source of this sequence is a man in his late teens or twenties in good health.

The CDR3 sequence is CASSSVRGARGESNQPQHF. This chain joins TRBV11-2 and TRBJ1-5; the D call from TCRdb, TRBD1, cannot be confirmed without DNA. This CDR3 region has 19 residues. CDR1 and CDR2 from the germline V gene are SGHAT and FQNNGV.